These 24 T cell receptor beta chains originate from one sample sequenced in a study of post-analysis software for immune sequencing data. These receptors have no identified antigens. Findings and caveats of the study: Several TRBV segments, TRBV5-6, TRBV5-1 and TRBV20-1 among them, were found more frequent in patients than controls.

Libraries were made from TCR beta cDNA, and they carried unique molecular identifiers. Using its own MiXCR run on the PCR reads, TCRdb lists one record per CDR3 protein. In the table there are approximately 570,000 distinct CDR3 sequences, 40% to 50% of which are singletons. The material sequenced was blood. These receptors all come from a girl aged 5-17 years with multiple sclerosis.

This clonotype was detected many times. The chain uses TRBV6-4 and TRBJ2-1; D call uncertain. The CDR3 is 13 amino acids. With 1 base removed from V and 0 bases from J, the gap between germline ends came to 1 base. Germline CDR1 MRHNA, CDR2 SNTAGT. The CDR3 region is CASSDFSYNEQFF. The DNA of the CDR3 is TGTGCCAGCAGTGACTTCTCCTACAATGAGCAGTTCTTC.

The J gene is TRBJ1-1, the V gene TRBV9; a possible D gene is TRBD1 (5 bases). The CDR3 is 14 amino acids. Per the germline V gene, CDR1 is SGDLS and CDR2 is YYNGEE. V was trimmed by 4 bases and J by 0 bases, leaving 10 bases between them. The CDR3 loop is CASSLGVMNTEAFF. Here the CDR3 DNA reads TGTGCCAGCAGCTTAGGGGTCATGAACACTGAAGCTTTCTTT. Full variable domain (missing parts from reference TRBV9 and TRBJ1-1): DSGVTQTPKHLITATGQRVTLRCSPRSGDLSVYWYQQSLDQGLQFLIQYYNGEERAKGNILERFSAQQFPDLHSELNLSSLELGDSALYFCASSLGVMNTEAFFGQGTRLTVV.

The chain has TRBV5-1 and TRBJ2-1; tentatively, D is TRBD2 (5 bases). From germline, CDR1 is SGHRS and CDR2 YFSETQ. V lost 3 bases and J 5 bases, leaving 15 bases between the germline ends. CDR3 size: 15 residues. In DNA, the CDR3 is TGCGCCAGCAGCTCGGCCACAACTAGAAACAATGAGCAGTTCTTC. This codes for CASSSATTRNNEQFF. Based on the CDR3 plus reference TRBV5-1 and TRBJ2-1, the full variable domain is KAGVTQTPRYLIKTRGQQVTLSCSPISGHRSVSWYQQTPGQGLQFLFEYFSETQRNKGNFPGRFSGRQFSNSRSEMNVSTLELGDSALYLCASSSATTRNNEQFFGPGTRLTVL.

V gene TRBV5-6 combines with J gene TRBJ2-7; 10 bases are shared with TRBD1. V was pared by 4 bases and J by 6 bases, with 4 bases of the junction left unmatched. The CDR3 contains 13 residues. Germline CDR1 and CDR2: SGHDT and YYEEEE. The CDR3 coding sequence is TGTGCCAGCAGCGGCGGGACAGGGGTCGAGCAGTACTTC. Translating it yields CASSGGTGVEQYF.

This sequence joins TRBV29-1 and TRBJ1-1, with D tentatively TRBD1 (6 bases). The CDR3 totals 13 residues. V lost 4 bases, J lost 4 bases, and 13 bases lay in between. CDR1 is SQVTM and CDR2 is ANQGSEA in the germline V gene. CDR3 coding DNA: TGCAGCGTTGGGGGGGCGGGGGTCACTGAAGCTTTCTTT. Its translation: CSVGGAGVTEAFF. Using reference TRBV29-1 and TRBJ1-1 for the parts outside the CDR3, the full variable domain is SAVISQKPSRDICQRGTSLTIQCQVDSQVTMMFWYRQQPGQSLTLIATANQGSEATYESGFVIDKFPISRPNLTFSTLTVSNMSPEDSSIYLCSVGGAGVTEAFFGQGTRLTVV.

The J gene is TRBJ2-3, the V gene TRBV20-1, with 9 bases fitting TRBD2. The CDR3 covers 15 residues. The V segment lost 1 base and the J segment 6 bases; nucleotides outside the gene matches: 8. From germline, CDR1 is DFQATT and CDR2 SNEGSKA (reference sequence). In DNA form, the CDR3 reads TGCAGTGCTAGAGGGCGAGCGGGAGGATCGGATACGCAGTATTTT. Translated, it gives CSARGRAGGSDTQYF.

The chain joins TRBV10-2 to TRBJ2-7; D is perhaps TRBD1 (6 bases). With 3 bases removed from V and 5 bases from J, the gap between germline ends came to 14 bases. The germline V gene has CDR1 WSHSY and CDR2 SAAADI. This CDR3 has 14 amino acids. The CDR3 is CASSDVGGKNEQYF. In DNA form, the CDR3 reads TGCGCCAGCAGTGACGTAGGGGGAAAAAACGAGCAGTACTTC.

The chain couples TRBV7-9 to TRBJ2-7, with D perhaps matching TRBD1 (6 bases). V shed 4 bases and J shed 3 bases, with 13 bases lying between them. CDR1 is SEHNR, CDR2 FQNEAQ, per germline (reference sequence). This CDR3 spans 14 amino acids. Written as DNA, the CDR3 is TGTGCCAGCAGCTCCACGTACAGGGACTACGAGCAGTACTTC. It is translated as CASSSTYRDYEQYF.

This clonotype was found a few times. The chain couples TRBV4-1 to TRBJ1-4, with D hard to call. The length of the CDR3 is 12 residues. The germline V and J ends were trimmed by 5 bases and 8 bases, with 9 bases remaining between them. CDR1 is MGHRA and CDR2 is YSYEKL in the germline V gene. This chain's CDR3 is CASSEYLEKLFF. CDR3 DNA sequence: TGCGCCAGCAGCGAATACCTGGAAAAACTGTTTTTT.

This clonotype was picked up a small number of times. The genes are TRBV12-3 or TRBV12-4 and TRBJ2-3, with TRBD1 matching 7 bases. The CDR3 has 17 amino acids. Trimming cost V 8 bases and J 7 bases; bases outside gene matches: 21. The CDR3 region has the DNA TGTGCCAGCGGCGAGGGGGCTAGCCCCCAGGGGTCTAATACGCAGTATTTT. Encoded protein: CASGEGASPQGSNTQYF.

This rearrangement joins TRBV7-2 to TRBJ2-3; D might be TRBD2 (5 bases). Between the trimmed V and J ends, which lost 1 base and 5 bases, there was a span of 7 bases. The CDR3 extends over 13 amino acids. Per the germline V gene, CDR1 is SGHTA and CDR2 is FQGNSA. Here the CDR3 reads CASSLGAVDTQYF. CDR3 in DNA: TGTGCCAGCAGCTTAGGAGCGGTAGATACGCAGTATTTT.

Remarks on this clonotype: The germline gene is not matched at one end of the junction; a read error may be the cause. CDR3 region: CASSAGGWGNAEAFF. In nucleotides, the CDR3 is TGTGCCAGCAGCGCGGGGGGTTGGGGGAACGCTGAAGCTTTCTTT. The chain employs TRBV27 and TRBJ1-1; possibly TRBD1 for D (5 bases). This CDR3 contains 15 residues. The germline V gene has CDR1 MNHEY and CDR2 SMNVEV (reference sequence).

The V and J genes are TRBV20-1 and TRBJ2-2; 11 bases are a match to TRBD2. V was pared by 3 bases and J by 1 base, with 7 bases of the junction left unmatched. CDR1 and CDR2 (germline): DFQATT, SNEGSKA (reference sequence). The CDR3 is 17 amino acids. CDR3 in DNA: TGCAGTGCTAGTAGTAGCGGGAGGGCAGGGAACACCGGGGAGCTGTTTTTT. Translating gives CSASSSGRAGNTGELFF.

This clonotype appeared a single time. V usage is TRBV25-1 and J usage is TRBJ2-7, with D tentatively TRBD2 (6 bases). The V gene lost 6 bases and the J gene lost 2 bases, with 14 bases spanning the gap. Germline V gene lookup returns CDR1 MGHDK and CDR2 SYGVNS. CDR3 length equals 14 residues. CDR3 residues: CASSTWGVPYEQYF. In nucleotides, the CDR3 is TGTGCCAGCAGCACATGGGGGGTTCCCTACGAGCAGTACTTC.

The rearrangement joins TRBV12-3 or TRBV12-4 to TRBJ2-7; TRBD1 aligns across 7 bases. The J call could be wrong; TRBJ2-4 is a better fit for the DNA end. This CDR3 has 16 amino acids. This CDR3 is CASSQTGSLAKNIQYF. CDR3 DNA: TGTGCCAGCAGTCAGACAGGGTCACTAGCCAAAAACATTCAGTACTTC.

A few counts support this clonotype. The rearrangement joins TRBV20-1 to TRBJ2-3; 9 bases map to TRBD1. V lost 3 bases and J lost 6; bases outside the gene matches: 7. This CDR3 has 14 amino acids. Looked up from germline, CDR1 is DFQATT and CDR2 is SNEGSKA (reference sequence). CDR3 sequence reads: CSARIQGAVDTQYF. CDR3 in DNA: TGCAGTGCTAGGATACAGGGGGCGGTGGATACGCAGTATTTT.

In this sample, this clonotype turned up a few times. The chain is built from TRBV10-3 and TRBJ2-7; 8 bases are a match to TRBD1. The CDR3 is 15 residues long. Trimming took 4 bases from V and 5 from J; bases not matched to a gene: 10. Looked up from germline, CDR1 is ENHRY and CDR2 is SYGVKD. The CDR3 is CAISGGQGFSHEQYF. The CDR3 nucleotides are TGTGCCATCAGTGGAGGACAGGGATTTTCCCACGAGCAGTACTTC.

With regard to this clonotype: The conserved phenylalanine or tryptophan is not found at the CDR3 terminus, so this likely reflects a read error. It is unclear where the CDR3 begins or ends on the DNA, so no DNA is shown, and the CDR3 is as TCRdb lists it. This chain connects TRBV10-3 to TRBJ1-2; TRBD1, the table's D call, lacks a check against the DNA. The CDR3 is made up of 13 amino acids, end residues included. Germline assignment: CDR1 ENHRY and CDR2 SYGVKD. The CDR3 loop reads CASRQGPTYGYTC.

This sequence joins TRBV20-1 and TRBJ2-7; TRBD1 is a possible D gene (5 bases). The CDR3 covers 12 residues. Germline lookup yields CDR1 DFQATT and CDR2 SNEGSKA (reference sequence). V gave up 2 bases and J gave up 3 bases, with 8 bases separating them. CDR3 loop: CSARLDSYEQYF. CDR3 DNA: TGCAGTGCTAGACTTGACAGCTACGAGCAGTACTTC.

This sequence joins TRBV29-1 and TRBJ2-1, with a weak D call TRBD1 (8 bases). Germline-derived CDR1 and CDR2 are SQVTM and ANQGSEA. The CDR3 is 16 residues long. The V gene lost 5 bases and the J gene lost 3 bases, with 20 bases spanning the gap. The CDR3 is CSVKTGGTTYYNEQFF. The CDR3 DNA sequence: TGCAGCGTTAAAACAGGGGGGACTACTTACTACAATGAGCAGTTCTTC.

The rearrangement uses TRBV12-3 or TRBV12-4 and TRBJ2-1, with 13 nucleotides matching TRBD2. Unmatched junction bases numbered 5, after V lost 3 bases and J lost 9 bases. The CDR3 spans 15 residues. CDR3 in DNA: TGTGCCAGCAGTTTTGGACTAGCGGGAGTGGGTGAGCAGTTCTTC. Amino acids: CASSFGLAGVGEQFF.

This chain uses TRBV11-2 with TRBJ2-5; 7 nucleotides agree with TRBD1. The assigned J gene may be wrong: the sequence end matches TRBJ2-7 better. The CDR3 spans 14 residues. Germline-derived CDR1 and CDR2 are SGHAT and FQNNGV. Written as DNA, the CDR3 is TGTGCCAGCAGCTGGACCACAGGGGCTCGCGAGCAGTACTTC. Protein: CASSWTTGAREQYF.

This clonotype has a handful of counts. A read error may explain this, as a much larger clone is one base away. This chain joins TRBV20-1 and TRBJ2-7; D gene uncertain. TRBJ2-5 matches the DNA end more closely, so the J call is doubtful. From germline, CDR1 is DFQATT and CDR2 SNEGSKA (reference sequence). The CDR3 totals 11 residues. The CDR3 nucleotides are TGCAGCCCCGTTAGATCCGAGACCCAGTACTTC. This sequence encodes CSPVRSETQYF.

The chain couples TRBV5-6 to TRBJ2-1, with 8 bases that match TRBD1. With 1 base clipped from V and 6 bases from J, the junction kept 9 bases outside the gene matches. CDR3 size: 16 residues. From germline, CDR1 is SGHDT and CDR2 YYEEEE. The CDR3 DNA follows: TGTGCCAGCAGCTTGCTTCAGGGGGCCAGGGGCAATGAGCAGTTCTTC. Amino acid sequence: CASSLLQGARGNEQFF. Using reference TRBV5-6 and TRBJ2-1 for the parts outside the CDR3, the full variable domain is DAGVTQSPTHLIKTRGQQVTLRCSPKSGHDTVSWYQQALGQGPQFIFQYYEEEERQRGNFPDRFSGHQFPNYSSELNVNALLLGDSALYLCASSLLQGARGNEQFFGPGTRLTVL.